The rows below give T cell receptor beta chains drawn from one sample of a study of blood T cell repertoires in COVID-19. Assay used: immunoSEQ multiplex PCR; TCRdb lists only in-frame clones, some missing. The sample carries around 210,000 clones, approximately 85% recorded once. Specimen: peripheral blood. These receptors were collected from a man aged 50 to 59 with COVID-19, enrolled during active disease. The CDR3 runs from the conserved cysteine through the conserved F or W. Fields, in order: clone size, D gene, J gene, V gene, CDR3 protein, CDR3 DNA. The D gene is left open where the match is weak. Only part of the rows carry a size: once, few, many, or a class if the clone is expanded.

clone size: .
D gene: TRBD2
J gene: TRBJ2-2
V gene: TRBV24-1
CDR3 protein: CATSDLTTSGGAGELFF
CDR3 DNA: TGTGCCACCAGTGATTTGACGACTAGCGGGGGGGCCGGGGAGCTGTTTTTT

clone size: .
D gene: TRBD1
J gene: TRBJ1-5
V gene: TRBV2
CDR3 protein: CASSTDRGRGQPQHF
CDR3 DNA: TGTGCCAGCAGCACGGACAGGGGGAGGGGTCAGCCCCAGCATTTT

clone size: .
D gene: TRBD1
J gene: TRBJ1-5
V gene: TRBV28
CDR3 protein: CASSTPGQGSNQPQHF
CDR3 DNA: TGTGCCAGCAGTACTCCGGGACAGGGGAGCAATCAGCCCCAGCATTTT

clone size: once
D gene: TRBD1
J gene: TRBJ1-2
V gene: TRBV19
CDR3 protein: CASTDTGTGGTF
CDR3 DNA: TGTGCCAGTACCGATACGGGGACAGGGGGAACCTTC

clone size: .
D gene: TRBD2
J gene: TRBJ2-5
V gene: TRBV27
CDR3 protein: CASSSGLAGQETQYF
CDR3 DNA: TGTGCCAGCAGTTCGGGACTAGCGGGCCAAGAGACCCAGTACTTC

clone size: .
D gene: TRBD2
J gene: TRBJ2-1
V gene: TRBV2
CDR3 protein: CASSGLAGGPYNEQFF
CDR3 DNA: TGTGCCAGCAGTGGACTAGCGGGGGGGCCCTACAATGAGCAGTTCTTC

clone size: .
D gene: .
J gene: TRBJ2-3
V gene: TRBV29-1
CDR3 protein: CSVDGQVEPTDTQYF
CDR3 DNA: TGCAGCGTTGACGGCCAGGTGGAACCCACAGATACGCAGTATTTT

clone size: few
D gene: .
J gene: TRBJ1-2
V gene: TRBV2
CDR3 protein: CASRAQTGPGGYTF
CDR3 DNA: TGTGCCAGCAGGGCCCAGACCGGCCCCGGGGGCTACACCTTC

clone size: .
D gene: .
J gene: TRBJ2-7
V gene: TRBV29-1
CDR3 protein: CSGTLEGAKYEQYF
CDR3 DNA: TGCAGCGGTACGCTGGAGGGGGCGAAGTACGAGCAGTACTTC

clone size: .
D gene: TRBD2
J gene: TRBJ2-1
V gene: TRBV7-2
CDR3 protein: CASSSRREVAKNEQFF
CDR3 DNA: TGTGCCAGCAGCTCCCGGCGGGAGGTGGCCAAGAATGAGCAGTTCTTC

clone size: .
D gene: .
J gene: TRBJ1-3
V gene: TRBV3-1/TRBV3-2
CDR3 protein: CASSQGFGGRSGNTIYF
CDR3 DNA: TGTGCCAGCAGCCAAGGGTTTGGGGGCCGTTCTGGAAACACCATATATTTT

clone size: .
D gene: TRBD1
J gene: TRBJ1-6
V gene: TRBV7-2
CDR3 protein: CASSGGQGSYNSPLHF
CDR3 DNA: TGTGCCAGCAGCGGCGGACAGGGATCCTATAATTCACCCCTCCACTTT

clone size: once
D gene: .
J gene: TRBJ2-5
V gene: TRBV10-3
CDR3 protein: CATPREETQYF
CDR3 DNA: TGTGCCACACCGAGAGAAGAGACCCAGTACTTC

clone size: .
D gene: .
J gene: TRBJ1-5
V gene: TRBV4-1
CDR3 protein: CASSQGRDISNQPQHF
CDR3 DNA: TGCGCCAGCAGCCAAGGCCGGGACATTAGCAATCAGCCCCAGCATTTT

clone size: .
D gene: .
J gene: TRBJ1-5
V gene: TRBV4-1
CDR3 protein: CASSQGQPTGNQPQHF
CDR3 DNA: TGCGCCAGCAGCCAAGGACAGCCTACAGGGAATCAGCCCCAGCATTTT

clone size: few
D gene: .
J gene: TRBJ1-1
V gene: TRBV2
CDR3 protein: CASRPENTEAFF
CDR3 DNA: TGTGCCAGCAGACCAGAGAACACTGAAGCTTTCTTT

clone size: .
D gene: .
J gene: TRBJ2-5
V gene: TRBV7-6
CDR3 protein: CASSAPGLGGGGTQYF
CDR3 DNA: TGTGCCAGCAGCGCCCCGGGACTAGGGGGCGGAGGGACCCAGTACTTC

clone size: .
D gene: .
J gene: TRBJ2-5
V gene: TRBV2
CDR3 protein: CASRKTGEARETQYF
CDR3 DNA: TGTGCCAGCCGAAAGACGGGGGAGGCGAGAGAGACCCAGTACTTC

clone size: .
D gene: .
J gene: TRBJ1-6
V gene: TRBV3-1/TRBV3-2
CDR3 protein: CASSQASGTQGSPLHF
CDR3 DNA: TGTGCCAGCAGCCAAGCTAGTGGGACCCAGGGGTCACCCCTCCACTTT

clone size: .
D gene: .
J gene: TRBJ2-2
V gene: TRBV28
CDR3 protein: CASSPADGLRLFF
CDR3 DNA: TGTGCCAGCAGCCCAGCGGACGGTCTGAGACTGTTTTTT

clone size: .
D gene: .
J gene: TRBJ2-5
V gene: TRBV9
CDR3 protein: CASSVDGSSMRETQYF
CDR3 DNA: TGTGCCAGCAGCGTAGACGGATCCTCGATGCGGGAGACCCAGTACTTC

clone size: .
D gene: .
J gene: TRBJ2-7
V gene: TRBV5-1
CDR3 protein: CASSLEAGDEQYF
CDR3 DNA: TGCGCCAGCAGCTTGGAAGCAGGGGACGAGCAGTACTTC

clone size: .
D gene: TRBD1
J gene: TRBJ2-1
V gene: TRBV7-9
CDR3 protein: CASSSWIRDRIYNEQFF
CDR3 DNA: TGTGCCAGCAGCTCCTGGATCCGGGACAGGATTTACAATGAGCAGTTCTTC

clone size: .
D gene: TRBD1
J gene: TRBJ2-7
V gene: TRBV28
CDR3 protein: CASSLTPTGAPYEQYF
CDR3 DNA: TGTGCCAGCAGTTTAACCCCTACAGGGGCCCCCTACGAGCAGTACTTC

clone size: .
D gene: .
J gene: TRBJ1-1
V gene: TRBV5-6
CDR3 protein: CASSLVGADTEAFF
CDR3 DNA: TGTGCCAGCAGCTTGGTGGGGGCGGACACTGAAGCTTTCTTT

clone size: .
D gene: TRBD2
J gene: TRBJ2-3
V gene: TRBV6-1
CDR3 protein: CASSEGSGGATDTQYF
CDR3 DNA: TGTGCCAGCAGTGAAGGAAGCGGGGGGGCGACAGATACGCAGTATTTT

clone size: .
D gene: TRBD1
J gene: TRBJ2-7
V gene: TRBV5-5
CDR3 protein: CASSMDRAYEQYF
CDR3 DNA: TGTGCCAGCAGCATGGACAGGGCTTACGAGCAGTACTTC

clone size: .
D gene: TRBD1
J gene: TRBJ1-3
V gene: TRBV13
CDR3 protein: CASSPRRGLGNTIYF
CDR3 DNA: TGTGCCAGCAGCCCCAGGAGGGGGCTCGGAAACACCATATATTTT